This T cell receptor (beta chain) was retrieved from a study of blood T cell repertoires in COVID-19 (dated by TCRdb to about 2020). For the study in its entirety: Samples covering the acute and convalescent phases of COVID-19 were provided by collaborators in the United States, Italy and Spain. The prospective study material was composed of cDNA or gDNA derived from T cells, B-cell-depleted T cells, or PBMCs. Deeply sampled blood TCRbeta repertoires from subjects exposed to, actively infected with, or recovered from COVID-19 were included in the dataset. The repertoires were made available in a free public database intended to serve as a resource for research on the immune response to SARS-CoV-2. Samples came from the ongoing ImmuneRACE study (first 160 participants) plus 1,254 subjects from 6 global collaborators. The sample metadata nearly always contained a de-identified subject ID, COVID-19 status, age in years and sex. Where HLA class I and class II types were available, the types were taken from metadata supplied by the sample provider, not from assay-based typing. Overall study results and their limits: Clinical and demographic metadata were provided uncurated, with the amount varying by source and participant.

TCRbeta CDR3 regions were amplified from genomic DNA by means of the immunoSEQ Assay, a bias-controlled multiplex PCR. In the source study's methods: The number of nucleated cells in each sample was estimated by amplification of reference gene primers within the assay. Sequence reads were collapsed and filtered to measure the absolute abundance of every unique TCRbeta CDR3 rearrangement. Productive Simpson clonality was computed per sample as the square root of Simpson's diversity index over productive rearrangements. Here the immuneACCESS table is served through TCRdb, limited to in-frame sequences with V and J called. Missing clones are a known gap in these copies; in checked studies unresolved V genes cover under half, and the rest lacks a known reason. That table is the source of V, J and clone size, and D and trimming were worked out from the DNA. Within this sample are 190,000 or so clones, with roughly 90% of them counted one time only. The ten biggest clones cover about 0.66% of the sample.

Collaborating institutions collected whole blood in K2EDTA tubes following their own protocols. For TCRbeta analysis, collaborators shipped samples in one of three forms: frozen whole blood, isolated PBMCs, or DNA extracted from either of those sample types. Trimming accounts for 7 bases at V and 0 bases at J, while the number of junction bases matched to no gene is 1. CDR1 and CDR2 (MNHEY, SVGAGI) derive from the germline V gene. The CDR3 starts with the cysteine, ends with the phenylalanine, and has 14 residues. Just CDR3 DNA is preserved here, 42 bases in frame from base 1. This clone was detected only a few times. No cognate antigen has been identified for it. No base-level quality is on record; no much larger clone is a single base apart.

Sequenced material: peripheral blood. The TCR originated in a man in his fifties or sixties with acute or convalescent COVID-19. In this chain, TRBV6-5 is recombined with TRBJ2-2; 8 of the junction bases match TRBD1. The CDR3 protein is CASKQGANTGELFF. DNA sequence: TGTGCCAGCAAACAGGGGGCGAACACCGGGGAGCTGTTTTTT.